These 16 T cell receptor beta chains came from one sample sequenced in a study of radiotherapy plus CTLA-4 blockade in lung cancer. This table comes from immunoSEQ multiplex PCR, and its TCRdb copy is limited to in-frame clones, with some not included. The sample carries approximately 75,000 clones, roughly 75% recorded once. Sample: peripheral blood, taken from a patient treated with radiotherapy plus ipilimumab. The receptors here all came from a human donor with non-small cell lung cancer who had a complete response to radiotherapy plus ipilimumab.

This sequence joins TRBV7-2 and TRBJ2-3; TRBD2 is a possible D gene (6 bases). The ends were cut back, 5 bases at V and 0 bases at J, with 12 bases in the middle. Germline V gene lookup returns CDR1 SGHTA and CDR2 FQGNSA. The CDR3 is 15 residues long. The CDR3 protein is CASSHGGVSTDTQYF. In nucleotides, the CDR3 is TGTGCCAGCAGCCATGGAGGGGTTAGCACAGATACGCAGTATTTT.

This rearrangement joins TRBV9 to TRBJ2-3; TRBD1 is a possible D gene (6 bases). The CDR3 is made up of 15 amino acids. Per germline, CDR1 SGDLS and CDR2 YYNGEE. V lost 2 bases, J lost 4 bases, and 14 bases lay in between. CDR3 sequence reads: CASSVRSQGPDTQYF. CDR3 bases: TGTGCCAGCAGCGTGCGTTCCCAGGGGCCAGATACGCAGTATTTT.

This clone came up a few times. The chain combines TRBV18 with TRBJ1-5, with D perhaps matching TRBD1 (6 bases). Trimming left V 2 bases short and J 0 bases short, with 11 bases between. There are 16 residues in the CDR3. From germline, CDR1 is KGHSH and CDR2 LQKENI. CDR3 DNA sequence: TGTGCCAGCTCACCAGGGGGACAAAATAGCAATCAGCCCCAGCATTTT. As protein: CASSPGGQNSNQPQHF.

The chain uses TRBV4-3 and TRBJ1-4, with a weak D call TRBD1 (5 bases). Trimming took off 3 bases at V and 8 bases at J, with 19 bases between the two ends. There are 16 residues in the CDR3. Germline-derived CDR1 and CDR2 are LGHNA and YSLEER. CDR3 nucleotides: TGCGCCAGCAGCCATACTGGGGGAGGGGCTTCGGAAAAACTGTTTTTT. Protein: CASSHTGGGASEKLFF.

This clone was found once. For the CDR3, the DNA is TGTGCCAGCAGTTCTGGGGCCAACGTCCTGACTTTC. As protein: CASSSGANVLTF. The chain combines TRBV27 with TRBJ2-6; no clear D gene. Deletions cut 4 bases from V and 2 bases from J, with 0 bases between. The CDR3 runs 12 residues. Germline-derived CDR1 and CDR2 are MNHEY and SMNVEV (reference sequence).

The chain employs TRBV5-1 and TRBJ1-1; D is unresolved. CDR3 length: 14 residues. From germline, CDR1 is SGHRS and CDR2 YFSETQ. V was clipped by 7 bases and J by 0 bases, with 13 bases between them. For the CDR3, the DNA is TGCGCCAGCCGGTCCGGGGTTTTGAACACTGAAGCTTTCTTT. This gives the protein CASRSGVLNTEAFF.

The chain joins TRBV21-1 to TRBJ1-2. TRBV21-1 is recorded as a pseudogene. This CDR3 region has 16 residues. The CDR3 here is CASSKFQQGGEDGYTF. The CDR3 DNA reads TGTGCCAGCAGCAAGTTTCAACAGGGAGGAGAGGATGGCTACACCTTC.

The chain joins TRBV4-3 to TRBJ1-4; 7 positions agree with TRBD1. Trimming removed 3 bases from V and 8 bases from J; junction bases left unmatched: 9. From germline, CDR1 is LGHNA and CDR2 YSLEER. CDR3 size: 15 residues. CDR3 residues: CASSQNRGWREKLFF. The CDR3 nucleotides read TGCGCCAGCAGCCAGAACAGGGGATGGCGAGAAAAACTGTTTTTT.

The chain has TRBV11-3 and TRBJ2-2, with a weak D call TRBD1 (5 bases). Trimming removed 5 bases from V and 5 bases from J, with 18 bases in between. CDR1 is SGHNT and CDR2 is YENEEA in the germline V gene. This CDR3 spans 16 amino acids. The CDR3 DNA is TGTGCCAGCAGCCCTAACAGGCCCGGGTGGACCGGGGAGCTGTTTTTT. Translated, it gives CASSPNRPGWTGELFF. Variable domain in full (rest from reference TRBV11-3 and TRBJ2-2): EAGVVQSPRYKIIEKKQPVAFWCNPISGHNTLYWYLQNLGQGPELLIRYENEEAVDDSQLPKDRFSAERLKGVDSTLKIQPAELGDSAVYLCASSPNRPGWTGELFFGEGSRLTVL.

This clone was detected a few times. The chain couples TRBV10-3 to TRBJ2-7; D is uncertain. This CDR3 spans 17 amino acids. V dropped 0 bases and J dropped 0 bases, with 15 bases sitting between them. Germline V gene sequence: CDR1 ENHRY, CDR2 SYGVKD. The CDR3 bases are TGTGCCATCAGTGAGTCGCTGGGTAAATCGGTCTCCTACGAGCAGTACTTC. Its protein product is CAISESLGKSVSYEQYF.

The chain couples TRBV30 to TRBJ1-4; no clear D gene. Germline-derived CDR1 and CDR2 are GTSNPN and SVGIG (reference sequence). Trimming pared 4 bases from V and 0 bases from J, leaving 6 bases between. CDR3 length equals 13 residues. Here the CDR3 DNA reads TGTGCCTGGACAAAGACAACTAATGAAAAACTGTTTTTT. Translating gives CAWTKTTNEKLFF.

This clone was counted between two and nine times. J is TRBJ1-5 and V is TRBV7-2, with D perhaps TRBD1 (5 bases). Germline V gene lookup returns CDR1 SGHTA and CDR2 FQGNSA. V was cut by 2 bases and J by 6 bases, with 8 bases left in between. The CDR3 length is 13 residues. The CDR3 coding sequence is TGTGCCAGCAGCTTAACAGGAACTCAGCCCCAGCATTTT. Residues: CASSLTGTQPQHF.

The gene calls are TRBV7-8 and TRBJ2-1; maybe TRBD2 (5 bases). CDR1 SGHVS and CDR2 FQNEAQ come from the germline V gene. The V end lost 0 bases, the J end lost 8 bases, and 14 bases lay between the germline ends. The CDR3 sequence is 15 residues long. The CDR3 DNA follows: TGTGCCAGCAGCTTAGCCTGGCTTTTGGAGGATGAGCAGTTCTTC. The encoded protein is CASSLAWLLEDEQFF.

J is TRBJ1-2 and V is TRBV30; 7 bases line up with TRBD1. Unmatched junction bases numbered 1, after V lost 2 bases and J lost 4 bases. The CDR3 has 12 residues. Germline V lookup: CDR1 GTSNPN, CDR2 SVGIG (reference sequence). The CDR3 DNA reads as TGTGCCTGGAGTTCAGGGGGCTATGGCTACACCTTC. Its protein is CAWSSGGYGYTF.

This chain links TRBV29-1 with TRBJ2-2; 7 nucleotides match TRBD2. J was trimmed by 5 bases and V by 7 bases; bases with no gene match: 10. The V gene's germline CDR1 is SQVTM and CDR2 ANQGSEA. This CDR3 comprises 14 residues. In DNA, the CDR3 is TGCAGCGCCCGCCGGGGGGTCGAGACCGGGGAGCTGTTTTTT. It translates to CSARRGVETGELFF.

The rearrangement joins TRBV5-7 to TRBJ1-2; TRBD1 agrees at 7 bases. TRBV5-7 is marked as an open reading frame, function uncertain. The CDR3 is 12 amino acids. The J segment lost 5 bases and the V segment lost 2 bases, leaving 0 bases of the junction unmatched. CDR3 in amino acids: CASSLQGYGYTF. For the CDR3, the DNA is TGTGCCAGCAGCTTACAGGGGTATGGCTACACCTTC.